The T cell receptor beta chain described here comes from a study of CD8+ T cells in alopecia areata. Overall study results and limits: One nonresponder leaves baseline CD8+ expansion's link to response uncertain.

This clone appeared once. Its antigen is currently unknown. The germline V gene encodes CDR1 MNHEY and CDR2 SMNVEV (reference sequence). This CDR3 spans 12 amino acids. The V and J ends lost 3 bases and 6 bases respectively, with 6 bases between them. The treatment here: oral pan-JAK inhibitor, 5-10 mg twice daily. RNA, once extracted, was reverse transcribed into cDNA for use as the sequencing template. Profiled with immunoSEQ multiplex PCR; TCRdb holds only in-frame clones, not every one. The sample lists hundreds of thousands of clones, 50% to 75% occurring once. The chain links TRBV27 to TRBJ1-5; D ambiguous. The sequence derives from a human donor with alopecia areata. Specimen: CD4+ T cells sorted from blood, collected around week 53, from a patient treated with tofacitinib. The CDR3 DNA reads as TGTGCCAGCAGTTTCCGGGGTCAGCCCCAGCATTTT. Translating it yields CASSFRGQPQHF.